There are a few counts of the clone carrying this T cell receptor beta chain. The target antigen is unknown. The data were taken from a study of blood T cells in healthy people across ages. Across the whole study: About one barcoded beta molecule was captured per two T cells (by template switching).

The CDR3 contains 14 residues. CDR1 and CDR2 from the germline V gene are SGHRS and YFSETQ. The germline V and J ends were trimmed by 4 bases and 5 bases, with 16 bases remaining between them. Whole-study results and caveats: Naive T cell percentage showed a strong correlation with the diversity of TCR beta. Donor CMV status, an unknown factor, possibly confounded changes in expanded clonotypes.

With a J-beta primer mix and a sample-barcoded 5' primer, a second PCR ran 7 to 11 cycles. Each cDNA molecule, via a template-switch adaptor with 12 random nucleotides, was tagged. TCRdb independently ran MiXCR on the 5' RACE reads; one entry per CDR3 protein. The table lists some 700,000 distinct CDR3 sequences, 22% of them singletons, with about 22% in the top ten. J is TRBJ2-7 and V is TRBV5-1, with a weak D call TRBD2 (5 bases). Sequencing was carried out using blood. The sequence was collected from a man between 65 and 85 years old in good health. CDR3 sequence: CASSPRTFGNEQYF. The DNA for the CDR3 is TGCGCCAGCAGCCCTAGGACCTTCGGGAACGAGCAGTACTTC.